The sequence of this T cell receptor beta chain was determined in a study of blood T cell repertoires in COVID-19. In the study overall: COVID-19 samples, acute and convalescent, were from the United States, Italy and Spain. The analysed material was cDNA or gDNA that came from T cells, B-cell-depleted T cells, or PBMCs.

Germline V gene lookup returns CDR1 KGHSH and CDR2 LQKENI. The V end was cut by 3 bases, the J end by 6 bases, with 17 bases between. The CDR3 is 15 amino acids. Profiled with immunoSEQ multiplex PCR; TCRdb holds only in-frame clones, not every one. The sample includes tens of thousands of clones, roughly 88% seen only once; the top ten take 12%. The TCR originated in a man between 70 and 80 years old with acute or convalescent COVID-19. The J gene is TRBJ1-2, the V gene TRBV18; D might be TRBD1 (6 bases). The sample comprised peripheral blood. CDR3 bases: TGTGCCAGCTCACCGTCACAGGGTGGTAGGCATGGCTACACCTTC. Its protein product is CASSPSQGGRHGYTF. Using reference TRBV18 and TRBJ1-2 for the parts outside the CDR3, the full variable domain is NAGVMQNPRHLVRRRGQEARLRCSPMKGHSHVYWYRQLPEEGLKFMVYLQKENIIDESGMPKERFSAEFPKEGPSILRIQQVVRGDSAAYFCASSPSQGGRHGYTFGSGTRLTVV.